This TCR beta chain was identified during a study of T cell responses to AZD1222 COVID-19 vaccine. Sequencing was performed with immunoSEQ multiplex PCR; in TCRdb, only in-frame clones are kept and a portion is missing. The data contain roughly 80,000 clones, about nine tenths of them singletons. The V end was cut by 0 bases, the J end by 0 bases, with 12 bases between. From germline, CDR1 is SGHRS and CDR2 YFSETQ. The CDR3 contains 17 residues. This receptor was obtained from an adult who received the AZD1222 COVID-19 vaccine. The material was peripheral blood, obtained 28 days after the second AZD1222 dose. The gene calls are TRBV5-1 and TRBJ2-2; TRBD1 is a possible D gene (5 bases). In DNA form, the CDR3 reads TGCGCCAGCAGCTTGGCCTGGGCAGGGCCGAACACCGGGGAGCTGTTTTTT. Translated: CASSLAWAGPNTGELFF.